This T cell receptor (beta chain) was observed in a study of blood T cell repertoires in COVID-19. The table came from immunoSEQ multiplex PCR; TCRdb's copy has only in-frame clones and leaves some out. The sample shows some 160,000 clones, 85% to 90% of them seen only once. This clone has only one observation. V lost 5 bases and J lost 5; bases outside the gene matches: 7. The germline CDR1 and CDR2 sequences are MNHEY and SVGAGI. The CDR3 runs to 15 residues. The sample consisted of PBMCs or T cells enriched from blood (not recorded which). The V gene is TRBV6-5, the J gene TRBJ2-5; TRBD2 agrees at 11 bases. This receptor was obtained from a woman aged 45-59 years who had recovered from COVID-19. The CDR3 reads CASSPLAGGGETQYF. For the CDR3, the DNA is TGTGCCAGCAGTCCTCTAGCGGGGGGTGGGGAGACCCAGTACTTC.